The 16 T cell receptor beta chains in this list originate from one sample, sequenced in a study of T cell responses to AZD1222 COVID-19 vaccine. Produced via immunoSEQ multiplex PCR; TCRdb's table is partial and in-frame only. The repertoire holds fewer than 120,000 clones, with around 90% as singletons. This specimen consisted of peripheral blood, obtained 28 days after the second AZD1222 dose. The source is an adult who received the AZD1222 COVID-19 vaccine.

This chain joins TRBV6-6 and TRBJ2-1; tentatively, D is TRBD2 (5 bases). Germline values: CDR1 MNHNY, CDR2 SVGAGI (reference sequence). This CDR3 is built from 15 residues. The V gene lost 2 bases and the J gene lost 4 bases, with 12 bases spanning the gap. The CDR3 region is CASSYEDSRYNEQFF. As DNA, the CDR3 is TGTGCCAGCAGTTACGAGGACTCACGATACAATGAGCAGTTCTTC.

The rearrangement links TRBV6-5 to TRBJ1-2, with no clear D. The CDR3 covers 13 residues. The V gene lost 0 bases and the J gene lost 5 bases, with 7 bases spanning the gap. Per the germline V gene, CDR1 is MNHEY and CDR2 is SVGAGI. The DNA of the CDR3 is TGTGCCAGCAGTTACTCGAATAGTTATGGCTACACCTTC. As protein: CASSYSNSYGYTF.

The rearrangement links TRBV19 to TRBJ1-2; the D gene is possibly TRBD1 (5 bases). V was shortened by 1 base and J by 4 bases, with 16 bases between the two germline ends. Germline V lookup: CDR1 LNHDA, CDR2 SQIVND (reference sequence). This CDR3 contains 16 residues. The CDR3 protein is CASSIGGLPSGYGYTF. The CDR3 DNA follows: TGTGCCAGTAGTATAGGGGGACTCCCCAGTGGCTATGGCTACACCTTC.

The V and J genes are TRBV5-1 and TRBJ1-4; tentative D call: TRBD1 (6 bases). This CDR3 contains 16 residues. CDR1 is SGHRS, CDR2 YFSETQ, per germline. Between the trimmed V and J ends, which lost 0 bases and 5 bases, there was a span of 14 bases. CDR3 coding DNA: TGCGCCAGCAGCTTGGGAAGGGGGACGGGGAATGAAAAACTGTTTTTT. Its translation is CASSLGRGTGNEKLFF. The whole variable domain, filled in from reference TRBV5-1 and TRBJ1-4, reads KAGVTQTPRYLIKTRGQQVTLSCSPISGHRSVSWYQQTPGQGLQFLFEYFSETQRNKGNFPGRFSGRQFSNSRSEMNVSTLELGDSALYLCASSLGRGTGNEKLFFGSGTQLSVL.

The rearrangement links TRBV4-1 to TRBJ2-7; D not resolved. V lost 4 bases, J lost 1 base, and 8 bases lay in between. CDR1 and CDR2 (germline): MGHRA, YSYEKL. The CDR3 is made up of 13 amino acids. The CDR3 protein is CASSRTPSYEQYF. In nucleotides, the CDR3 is TGCGCCAGCAGCCGTACTCCTTCCTACGAGCAGTACTTC.

CDR3 DNA sequence: TGCGCCAGCAGCCTCATTGACGACTCGAACTATGGCTACACCTTC. Protein: CASSLIDDSNYGYTF. The chain recombines TRBV4-1 with TRBJ1-2; D call uncertain. The V gene's germline CDR1 is MGHRA and CDR2 YSYEKL. The CDR3 extends over 15 amino acids. Trimming took off 4 bases at V and 2 bases at J, with 14 bases between the two ends.

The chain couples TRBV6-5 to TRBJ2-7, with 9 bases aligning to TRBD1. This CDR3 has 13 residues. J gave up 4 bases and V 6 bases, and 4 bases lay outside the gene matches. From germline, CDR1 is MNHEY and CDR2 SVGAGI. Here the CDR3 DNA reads TGTGCCAGCAGGCCGGGACAGGGATACGAGCAGTACTTC. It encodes CASRPGQGYEQYF.

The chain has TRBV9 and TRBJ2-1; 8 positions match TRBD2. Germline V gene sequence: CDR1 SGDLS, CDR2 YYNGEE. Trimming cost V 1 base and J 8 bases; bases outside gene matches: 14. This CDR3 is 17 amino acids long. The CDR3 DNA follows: TGTGCCAGCAGCGTACAGCATGCACGGGAGGGCCCCGATGAGCAGTTCTTC. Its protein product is CASSVQHAREGPDEQFF.

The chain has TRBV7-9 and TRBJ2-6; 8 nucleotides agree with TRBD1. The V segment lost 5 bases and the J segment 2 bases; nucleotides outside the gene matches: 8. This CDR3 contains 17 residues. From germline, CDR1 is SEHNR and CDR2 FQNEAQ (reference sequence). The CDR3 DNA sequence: TGTGCCAGCAGCCCAACAGGGGGGAGACCTGGGGCCAACGTCCTGACTTTC. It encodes CASSPTGGRPGANVLTF.

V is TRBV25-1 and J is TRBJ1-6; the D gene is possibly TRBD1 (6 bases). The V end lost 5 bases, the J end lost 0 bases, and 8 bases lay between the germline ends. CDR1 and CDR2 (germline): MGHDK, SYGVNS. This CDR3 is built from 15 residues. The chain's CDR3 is CASSLRGSYNSPLHF. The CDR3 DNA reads TGTGCCAGCAGTCTCAGGGGCTCCTATAATTCACCCCTCCACTTT.

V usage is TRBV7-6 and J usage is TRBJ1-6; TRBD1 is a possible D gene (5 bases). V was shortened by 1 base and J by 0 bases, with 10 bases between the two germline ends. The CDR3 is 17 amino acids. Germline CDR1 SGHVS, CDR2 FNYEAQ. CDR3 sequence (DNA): TGTGCCAGCAGCTTAGAACAGGAGAGCTCCTATAATTCACCCCTCCACTTT. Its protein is CASSLEQESSYNSPLHF.

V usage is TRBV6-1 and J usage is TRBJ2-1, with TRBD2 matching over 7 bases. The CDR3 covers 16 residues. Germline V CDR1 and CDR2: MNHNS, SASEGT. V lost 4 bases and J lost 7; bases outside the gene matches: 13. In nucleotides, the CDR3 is TGTGCCAGCAGTGGCCGCCAGGGTCGGGGGGAAAATGAGCAGTTCTTC. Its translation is CASSGRQGRGENEQFF.

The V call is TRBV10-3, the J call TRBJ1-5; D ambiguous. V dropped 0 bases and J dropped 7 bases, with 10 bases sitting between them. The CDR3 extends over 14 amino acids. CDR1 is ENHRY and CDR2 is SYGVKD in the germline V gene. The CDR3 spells CAISESQVSQPQHF. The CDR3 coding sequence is TGTGCCATCAGTGAGTCGCAGGTGTCGCAGCCCCAGCATTTT.

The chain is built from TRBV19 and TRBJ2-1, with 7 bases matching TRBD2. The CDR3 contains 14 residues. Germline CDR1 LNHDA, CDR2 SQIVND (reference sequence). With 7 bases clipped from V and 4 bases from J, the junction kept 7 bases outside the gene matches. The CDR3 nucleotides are TGTGCCAGTACCGGGCTAGCGGATTACAATGAGCAGTTCTTC. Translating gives CASTGLADYNEQFF.

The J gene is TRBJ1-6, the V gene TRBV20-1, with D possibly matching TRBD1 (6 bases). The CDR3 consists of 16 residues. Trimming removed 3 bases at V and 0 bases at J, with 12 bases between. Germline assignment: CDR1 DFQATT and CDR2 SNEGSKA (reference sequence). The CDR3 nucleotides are TGCAGTGCTAGTGGGACATCTCTCTCCTATAATTCACCCCTCCACTTT. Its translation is CSASGTSLSYNSPLHF.

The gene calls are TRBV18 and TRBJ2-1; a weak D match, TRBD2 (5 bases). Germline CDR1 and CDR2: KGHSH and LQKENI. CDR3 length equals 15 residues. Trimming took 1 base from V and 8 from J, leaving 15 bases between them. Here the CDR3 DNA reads TGTGCCAGCTCACCACAGAGCGGACTTTGGGATGAGCAGTTCTTC. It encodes CASSPQSGLWDEQFF.